The 5 T cell receptor beta chains below all came from one sample that was sequenced in a study of T-cell reconstitution after alpha-beta-depleted transplantation in children. The TCRbeta library was prepared with unique molecular identifiers. TCRdb redid the calling of the PCR reads with MiXCR, one entry per CDR3 protein. The sample has approximately 190,000 distinct CDR3 sequences, 6.3% seen once; the top ten hold under 6%. This sample comprised PBMCs, obtained before TCRalphabeta/CD19-depleted stem cell transplant. Every receptor here comes from a girl less than two years old with combined immunodeficiency, due to receive a stem cell transplant.

This chain connects TRBV7-3 to TRBJ2-1, with 10 nucleotides matching TRBD2. CDR1 and CDR2 from the germline V gene are SGHTA and FQGTGA. V lost 5 bases, J lost 5 bases, and 3 bases stayed unmatched. The CDR3 totals 14 residues. The CDR3 is CASSPSGGHNEQFF. CDR3 nucleotide sequence: TGTGCCAGCAGCCCTAGCGGGGGTCACAATGAGCAGTTCTTC.

The chain uses TRBV29-1 and TRBJ2-7, with D maybe TRBD1 (5 bases). Germline CDR1 and CDR2: SQVTM and ANQGSEA. V was trimmed by 4 bases and J by 2 bases, leaving 21 bases between them. This CDR3 is 16 amino acids long. In DNA form, the CDR3 reads TGCAGCGTTGTCGCTCGATCAACAGGTGTCACCTACGAGCAGTACTTC. It codes for CSVVARSTGVTYEQYF.

As to this clonotype: Given a much more abundant clone one base away, this may be a read error. This chain links TRBV7-9 with TRBJ2-5, with 10 bases identical to TRBD2. The CDR3 loop spans 16 amino acids. Germline-derived CDR1 and CDR2 are SEHNR and FQNEAQ (reference sequence). CDR3 nucleotide sequence: TGTGTCAGCAGCTCACGAGGGACTAGCGTGCAAGAGACCCAGTACTTC. This gives the protein CVSSSRGTSVQETQYF.

This clonotype showed up many times. CDR3 sequence: CASSFPSSGSTYNEQFF. As DNA, the CDR3 is TGTGCCAGCAGTTTTCCTTCTAGCGGGTCAACCTACAATGAGCAGTTCTTC. The V gene is TRBV12-3 or TRBV12-4, the J gene TRBJ2-1; 8 nucleotides match TRBD2. After removal of 3 bases from V and 2 bases from J, the junction contained 9 bases not matched to a gene. The CDR3 totals 17 residues.

This clonotype appeared many times. V usage is TRBV3-1 and J usage is TRBJ2-7, with D possibly being TRBD2 (5 bases). Germline CDR1 is LGHDT and CDR2 is YNNKEL (reference sequence). This CDR3 contains 17 residues. The V gene lost 0 bases and the J gene lost 0 bases, with 15 bases spanning the gap. The CDR3 is CASSQDLGLSHSYEQYF. The CDR3 bases are TGTGCCAGCAGCCAAGATCTCGGACTCAGCCACTCCTACGAGCAGTACTTC.